The clone carrying this T cell receptor beta chain has just a few counts. The sample belongs to a study of preoperative IRX-2 immunotherapy in early breast cancer. Generated by immunoSEQ multiplex PCR, the TCRdb table keeps only in-frame clones and is missing some. Of fewer than 25,000 clones listed, 85% are singletons. The sample's treatment: preoperative locoregional IRX-2 cytokine immunotherapy. Preoperative locoregional IRX-2 cytokine immunotherapy was tested in the phase Ib source study. This specimen was lymph node tissue, taken after IRX-2 immunotherapy. The sequence was collected from a human donor with breast cancer.

The CDR3 DNA is TGTGCCACCACCGGTCTTAGTACGCAGTATTTT. Translating it yields CATTGLSTQYF. The chain has TRBV19 and TRBJ2-3; unclear D gene. The CDR3 is made up of 11 amino acids. V lost 10 bases to trimming and J lost 8 bases, with 13 bases between them. Germline assignment: CDR1 LNHDA and CDR2 SQIVND (reference sequence).